One and the same sample provided the 25 T cell receptor beta chains below, sequenced in a study of somatic mutations in cytotoxic T cells in rheumatoid arthritis. Produced via immunoSEQ multiplex PCR; TCRdb's table is partial and in-frame only. The table has tens of thousands of clones, about 88% seen once. The sample comprised CD8+ T cells sorted from blood. The receptor source for this set is an adult with rheumatoid arthritis.

The genes are TRBV30 and TRBJ1-5; 7 positions match TRBD1. The trim removed 5 bases at V and 2 bases at J, leaving 9 bases unmatched. CDR1 GTSNPN and CDR2 SVGIG come from the germline V gene (reference sequence). This CDR3 comprises 15 residues. CDR3 region: CAWATGSNGNQPQHF. CDR3 nucleotide sequence: TGTGCCTGGGCGACAGGGAGTAATGGCAATCAGCCCCAGCATTTT.

This sequence joins TRBV7-3 and TRBJ2-1; 9 bases line up with TRBD2. This CDR3 has 15 residues. Losses at the gene ends were 5 bases for V and 4 bases for J; bases not matched to a gene: 6. Germline V lookup: CDR1 SGHTA, CDR2 FQGTGA. As DNA, the CDR3 is TGTGCCAGCAGCCCCAGCCTAGCGGGGTACAATGAGCAGTTCTTC. Encoded protein: CASSPSLAGYNEQFF.

This clone occurred a few times. J is TRBJ1-1 and V is TRBV27; D is perhaps TRBD1 (5 bases). Per germline, CDR1 MNHEY and CDR2 SMNVEV (reference sequence). V was shortened by 1 base and J by 4 bases, with 10 bases between the two germline ends. The CDR3 contains 14 residues. The CDR3 nucleotides are TGTGCCAGCAGTTTATACCGGGGACCCACTGAAGCTTTCTTT. This encodes CASSLYRGPTEAFF.

V usage is TRBV4-1 and J usage is TRBJ2-5, with 7 bases fitting TRBD2. The DNA end is more similar to TRBJ2-7, so the J call may be wrong. The germline V gene encodes CDR1 MGHRA and CDR2 YSYEKL. The CDR3 is made up of 17 amino acids. This CDR3 reads CASSQDPMGGSSGEQYF. In DNA, the CDR3 is TGCGCCAGCAGCCAAGATCCCATGGGCGGGAGTTCGGGCGAGCAGTACTTC.

This clone showed up just a few times. The chain couples TRBV4-1 to TRBJ2-7, with D possibly TRBD1 on 6 matching bases. The V end lost 0 bases, the J end lost 0 bases, and 12 bases lay between the germline ends. This CDR3 contains 16 residues. Germline-derived CDR1 and CDR2 are MGHRA and YSYEKL. The CDR3 protein is CASSQDQTGISYEQYF. The CDR3 bases are TGCGCCAGCAGCCAAGATCAAACAGGGATCTCCTACGAGCAGTACTTC.

The rearrangement links TRBV30 to TRBJ1-1; no reliable D call. The CDR3 extends over 13 amino acids. Germline-derived CDR1 and CDR2 are GTSNPN and SVGIG (reference sequence). V lost 2 bases and J 1 base, leaving 8 bases between the germline ends. The CDR3 sequence is CAWSQMGNTEAFF. The CDR3 DNA follows: TGTGCCTGGAGTCAAATGGGGAACACTGAAGCTTTCTTT.

The rearrangement joins TRBV5-8 to TRBJ2-1, with 8 positions matching TRBD2. Unmatched junction bases numbered 9, after V lost 2 bases and J lost 8 bases. Germline V gene sequence: CDR1 SGHTS, CDR2 YDEGEE. This CDR3 spans 15 amino acids. The CDR3 loop is CASSFGSSGKDEQFF. In DNA form, the CDR3 reads TGTGCCAGCAGCTTTGGGAGTAGCGGGAAGGATGAGCAGTTCTTC.

This chain uses TRBV30 with TRBJ1-1, with unresolved D. This CDR3 region has 14 residues. Germline lookup yields CDR1 GTSNPN and CDR2 SVGIG (reference sequence). V shed 3 bases and J shed 0 bases, with 11 bases lying between them. The CDR3 coding sequence is TGTGCCTGGAGGGCCGACATCATGAACACTGAAGCTTTCTTT. Translating gives CAWRADIMNTEAFF.

This chain uses TRBV7-9 with TRBJ2-7; D may match TRBD1 or TRBD2 (5 bases each). The CDR3 has 15 amino acids. CDR1 SEHNR and CDR2 FQNEAQ come from the germline V gene (reference sequence). V lost 0 bases to trimming and J lost 0 bases, with 9 bases between them. In DNA form, the CDR3 reads TGTGCCAGCAGCTTAGCGGCAGGGAGCTCCTACGAGCAGTACTTC. Translating gives CASSLAAGSSYEQYF.

The CDR3 sequence is CASSLVAGDLSSYNEQFF. The CDR3 region has the DNA TGTGCCAGCAGCTTAGTAGCGGGGGATTTAAGCTCCTACAATGAGCAGTTCTTC. The genes are TRBV7-3 and TRBJ2-1; 9 positions match TRBD2. The V and J ends lost 2 bases and 0 bases, in that order; junction bases with no gene match: 8. Germline CDR1 reads SGHTA; CDR2 reads FQGTGA. The CDR3 length is 18 residues. Using reference TRBV7-3 and TRBJ2-1 for the parts outside the CDR3, the full variable domain is GAGVSQTPSNKVTEKGKYVELRCDPISGHTALYWYRQSLGQGPEFLIYFQGTGAADDSGLPNDRFFAVRPEGSVSTLKIQRTERGDSAVYLCASSLVAGDLSSYNEQFFGPGTRLTVL.

V usage is TRBV10-3 and J usage is TRBJ1-5; D is undetermined. The CDR3 runs 14 residues. Germline CDR1 ENHRY, CDR2 SYGVKD. Trimming took off 10 bases at V and 1 base at J, with 14 bases between the two ends. CDR3: CATGPKGSNQPQHF. DNA for the CDR3: TGTGCCACAGGCCCAAAGGGAAGCAATCAGCCCCAGCATTTT.

The count of this clone is one. The rearrangement links TRBV7-9 to TRBJ1-1, with 7 bases identical to TRBD1. The V gene end was trimmed by 4 bases and the J gene end by 1 base; junction bases not matched to a gene: 9. The CDR3 runs 16 residues. Germline V gene lookup returns CDR1 SEHNR and CDR2 FQNEAQ (reference sequence). The CDR3: CASSSSSGQWNTEAFF. CDR3 DNA sequence: TGTGCCAGCAGCTCTAGTTCGGGACAGTGGAACACTGAAGCTTTCTTT. Supplemented by reference TRBV7-9 and TRBJ1-1, the full variable domain reads DTGVSQNPRHKITKRGQNVTFRCDPISEHNRLYWYRQTLGQGPEFLTYFQNEAQLEKSRLLSDRFSAERPKGSFSTLEIQRTEQGDSAMYLCASSSSSGQWNTEAFFGQGTRLTVV.

The chain couples TRBV30 to TRBJ2-1; D gene unclear. The V end was cut by 3 bases, the J end by 7 bases, with 10 bases between. Germline CDR1 and CDR2: GTSNPN and SVGIG (reference sequence). The CDR3 loop spans 12 amino acids. The CDR3 reads CAWSGGWNEQFF. CDR3 bases: TGTGCCTGGAGCGGTGGGTGGAATGAGCAGTTCTTC.

The chain couples TRBV29-1 to TRBJ2-1; a weak D match, TRBD2 (6 bases). This CDR3 is built from 18 residues. Trimming shortened V by 7 bases and J by 2 bases, and 27 bases separated the two germline ends. Germline values: CDR1 SQVTM, CDR2 ANQGSEA. In DNA form, the CDR3 reads TGCAGCGCGGGCGGGGAACTGGCCTCCTCCTCGCCCTACAATGAGCAGTTCTTC. Residues: CSAGGELASSSPYNEQFF.

The V call is TRBV27, the J call TRBJ2-5; TRBD2 agrees at 10 bases. Trimming at V came to 0 bases and at J to 2 bases, leaving 9 bases not matched to a gene. CDR1 is MNHEY and CDR2 is SMNVEV in the germline V gene (reference sequence). The CDR3 runs to 18 residues. In DNA, the CDR3 is TGTGCCAGCAGTTTATCTACCAAGCGGGAGGGTCAACAAGAGACCCAGTACTTC. Translating gives CASSLSTKREGQQETQYF.

The chain joins TRBV13 to TRBJ2-7, with no clear D. CDR1 and CDR2 (germline): PRHDT, FYEKMQ (reference sequence). Between the trimmed V and J ends, which lost 0 bases and 5 bases, there was a span of 11 bases. The CDR3 contains 14 residues. Here the CDR3 DNA reads TGTGCCAGCAGCTTAGGAGGGCCCGGCGACGAGCAGTACTTC. Protein product: CASSLGGPGDEQYF. Combining the CDR3 with reference TRBV13 and TRBJ2-7 gives the whole variable domain AAGVIQSPRHLIKEKRETATLKCYPIPRHDTVYWYQQGPGQDPQFLISFYEKMQSDKGSIPDRFSAQQFSDYHSELNMSSLELGDSALYFCASSLGGPGDEQYFGPGTRLTVT.

The CDR3 is CASSLSGGGSLYEQYF. The CDR3 DNA is TGTGCCAGCAGCCTGTCCGGGGGCGGGAGCCTCTACGAGCAGTACTTC. The V and J genes are TRBV7-8 and TRBJ2-7, with D tentatively TRBD2 (7 bases). Trimming shortened V by 5 bases and J by 3 bases, and 20 bases separated the two germline ends. The CDR3 runs 16 residues. CDR1 is SGHVS and CDR2 is FQNEAQ in the germline V gene. The whole variable domain, remainder taken from reference TRBV7-8 and TRBJ2-7, is GAGVSQSPRYKVAKRGQDVALRCDPISGHVSLFWYQQALGQGPEFLTYFQNEAQLDKSGLPSDRFFAERPEGSVSTLKIQRTQQEDSAVYLCASSLSGGGSLYEQYFGPGTRLTVT.

The chain combines TRBV9 with TRBJ2-5; 7 bases fit TRBD2. Germline values: CDR1 SGDLS, CDR2 YYNGEE. CDR3 length: 16 residues. J gave up 5 bases and V 0 bases, and 10 bases lay outside the gene matches. In nucleotides, the CDR3 is TGTGCCAGCAGCGTAGACGGCGGGAGTAGGAGGGAGACCCAGTACTTC. Its translation: CASSVDGGSRRETQYF.

The chain has TRBV5-1 and TRBJ2-1; 10 bases are a match to TRBD2. From germline, CDR1 is SGHRS and CDR2 YFSETQ. The CDR3 extends over 18 amino acids. With V trimmed by 4 bases and J by 0 bases, 10 bases remained unmatched. CDR3 protein: CASSGTSGALSSYNEQFF. The CDR3 DNA reads as TGCGCCAGCAGCGGAACTAGCGGGGCCCTGAGCTCCTACAATGAGCAGTTCTTC.

The chain combines TRBV7-9 with TRBJ2-2; D is ambiguous. This CDR3 region has 16 residues. The germline V gene has CDR1 SEHNR and CDR2 FQNEAQ (reference sequence). V lost 3 bases, J lost 2 bases, and 13 bases lay in between. The CDR3 protein is CASSFRRRNNTGELFF. The CDR3 nucleotides read TGTGCCAGCAGCTTTCGGCGCAGGAACAACACCGGGGAGCTGTTTTTT.

The rearrangement links TRBV7-9 to TRBJ2-7; maybe TRBD2 (6 bases). V lost 3 bases, J lost 5 bases, and 14 bases lay in between. The length of the CDR3 is 14 residues. Germline V CDR1 and CDR2: SEHNR, FQNEAQ (reference sequence). The chain's CDR3 is CASSFRQDYHEQYF. As DNA, the CDR3 is TGTGCCAGCAGCTTTCGCCAGGACTACCACGAGCAGTACTTC.

The genes are TRBV27 and TRBJ2-7; 11 nucleotides line up with TRBD2. This CDR3 region has 17 residues. In germline, CDR1 is MNHEY, CDR2 SMNVEV (reference sequence). After removal of 4 bases from V and 0 bases from J, the junction contained 8 bases not matched to a gene. CDR3 sequence (DNA): TGTGCCAGCAGTTCTCGACTAGCGGGGAGGAGCTCCTACGAGCAGTACTTC. Amino acid sequence: CASSSRLAGRSSYEQYF.

This sequence joins TRBV5-6 and TRBJ2-1; the match to TRBD2 covers 8 bases. This CDR3 has 16 amino acids. In germline, CDR1 is SGHDT, CDR2 YYEEEE. With 0 bases clipped from V and 6 bases from J, the junction kept 8 bases outside the gene matches. This CDR3 is CASSLDRGGGGNEQFF. DNA of the CDR3: TGTGCCAGCAGCTTGGACCGGGGGGGCGGTGGCAATGAGCAGTTCTTC.

The genes are TRBV7-9 and TRBJ2-6; TRBD1 matches at 9 bases. Germline V gene sequence: CDR1 SEHNR, CDR2 FQNEAQ (reference sequence). The CDR3 length is 16 residues. The trim removed 5 bases at V and 4 bases at J, leaving 6 bases unmatched. This chain's CDR3 is CASSPRDRAGANVLTF. The CDR3 DNA follows: TGTGCCAGCAGCCCCAGGGACAGGGCCGGGGCCAACGTCCTGACTTTC. The variable domain in full, completed from reference TRBV7-9 and TRBJ2-6, reads DTGVSQNPRHKITKRGQNVTFRCDPISEHNRLYWYRQTLGQGPEFLTYFQNEAQLEKSRLLSDRFSAERPKGSFSTLEIQRTEQGDSAMYLCASSPRDRAGANVLTFGAGSRLTVL.

The rearrangement joins TRBV15 to TRBJ1-4, with TRBD1 as a possible D gene (5 bases). This CDR3 contains 16 residues. Per the germline V gene, CDR1 is LNHNV and CDR2 is YYDKDF (reference sequence). V lost 0 bases and J 7 bases, leaving 15 bases between the germline ends. The CDR3 is CATSRESGNRVEKLFF. The CDR3 nucleotides are TGTGCCACCAGCAGAGAATCAGGGAATAGGGTTGAAAAACTGTTTTTT.